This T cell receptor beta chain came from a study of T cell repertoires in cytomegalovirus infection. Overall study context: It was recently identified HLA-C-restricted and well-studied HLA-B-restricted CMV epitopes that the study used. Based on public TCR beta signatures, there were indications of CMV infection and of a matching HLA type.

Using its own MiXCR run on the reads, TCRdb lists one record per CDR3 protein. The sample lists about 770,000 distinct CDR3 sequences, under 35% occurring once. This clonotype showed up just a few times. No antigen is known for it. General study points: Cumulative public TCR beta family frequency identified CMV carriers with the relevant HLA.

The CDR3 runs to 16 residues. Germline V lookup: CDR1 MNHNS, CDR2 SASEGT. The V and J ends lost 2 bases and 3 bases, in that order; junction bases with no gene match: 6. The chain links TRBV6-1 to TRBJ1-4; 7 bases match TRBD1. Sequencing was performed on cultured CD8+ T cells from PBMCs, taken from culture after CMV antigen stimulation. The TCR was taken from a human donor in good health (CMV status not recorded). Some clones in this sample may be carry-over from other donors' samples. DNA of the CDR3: TGTGCCAGCAGTGAAATTCGAACAGGGGCTAATGAAAAACTGTTTTTT. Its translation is CASSEIRTGANEKLFF.